Below, 21 T cell receptor beta chains from the same sample are listed, as sequenced in a study of shared clonotypes between healthy human individuals. The naive CD8 subset, CD45RO-negative cells positively selected for CCR7, excluded terminally differentiated effector memory CD45RA+ cells. Sequenced by immunoSEQ multiplex PCR; TCRdb stores in-frame clones only, minus some. The sample holds about 1,800,000 clones, roughly 95% seen once. The specimen sequenced was naive CD8+ T cells sorted from blood. The source is a man between 18 and 29 years old in good health.

The gene calls are TRBV13 and TRBJ2-7, with D possibly being TRBD1 (7 bases). The CDR3 contains 16 residues. Trimming stripped 1 base from V and 2 bases from J, with 15 bases between. The germline V gene has CDR1 PRHDT and CDR2 FYEKMQ (reference sequence). The CDR3 DNA reads as TGTGCCAGCAGCTTAGTGGGGGGACAGTTTACCTACGAGCAGTACTTC. It translates to CASSLVGGQFTYEQYF.

The chain couples TRBV10-3 to TRBJ2-7; D ambiguous. CDR1 ENHRY and CDR2 SYGVKD come from the germline V gene. The CDR3 sequence is 13 residues long. The V end was cut by 4 bases, the J end by 0 bases, with 7 bases between. CDR3 sequence (DNA): TGTGCCATCAGTGGAGAGGTCTCCTACGAGCAGTACTTC. Its translation: CAISGEVSYEQYF.

The chain carries TRBV7-8 and TRBJ1-5; 10 bases align to TRBD1. V was pared by 5 bases and J by 1 base, with 8 bases of the junction left unmatched. In germline, CDR1 is SGHVS, CDR2 FQNEAQ. CDR3 length equals 17 residues. DNA for the CDR3: TGTGCCAGCAGCGCCCGTGACAGGGGGCCGAGCAATCAGCCCCAGCATTTT. It yields the protein CASSARDRGPSNQPQHF. Based on the CDR3 plus reference TRBV7-8 and TRBJ1-5, the full variable domain is GAGVSQSPRYKVAKRGQDVALRCDPISGHVSLFWYQQALGQGPEFLTYFQNEAQLDKSGLPSDRFFAERPEGSVSTLKIQRTQQEDSAVYLCASSARDRGPSNQPQHFGDGTRLSIL.

This sequence joins TRBV5-1 and TRBJ1-1; D not certain. From germline, CDR1 is SGHRS and CDR2 YFSETQ. V was trimmed by 3 bases and J by 4 bases, leaving 16 bases between them. The CDR3 covers 15 residues. As DNA, the CDR3 is TGCGCCAGCAGCTCCATCGAGGACCTGAGCACTGAAGCTTTCTTT. The encoded protein is CASSSIEDLSTEAFF.

The chain has TRBV9 and TRBJ2-7, with D unclear. The V end was cut by 0 bases, the J end by 3 bases, with 10 bases between. The CDR3 covers 14 residues. CDR1 SGDLS and CDR2 YYNGEE come from the germline V gene. CDR3 residues: CASSVDLAGYEQYF. The CDR3, as DNA: TGTGCCAGCAGCGTAGACCTCGCAGGCTACGAGCAGTACTTC.

The V call is TRBV18, the J call TRBJ2-5, with unresolved D. The V gene's germline CDR1 is KGHSH and CDR2 LQKENI. Trimming stripped 2 bases from V and 1 base from J, with 11 bases between. The CDR3 loop spans 15 amino acids. CDR3 sequence (DNA): TGTGCCAGCTCACCAGTATCTAACATCCAAGAGACCCAGTACTTC. Translating gives CASSPVSNIQETQYF.

The chain uses TRBV7-9 and TRBJ2-1, with D perhaps TRBD1 (5 bases). This CDR3 has 15 amino acids. The germline V gene encodes CDR1 SEHNR and CDR2 FQNEAQ (reference sequence). V dropped 5 bases and J dropped 0 bases, with 11 bases sitting between them. The CDR3 protein is CASSVTGSSYNEQFF. As DNA, the CDR3 is TGTGCCAGCAGCGTTACAGGTAGCTCCTACAATGAGCAGTTCTTC.

This rearrangement joins TRBV27 to TRBJ1-1; D is perhaps TRBD1 (6 bases). The germline V gene has CDR1 MNHEY and CDR2 SMNVEV (reference sequence). The CDR3 extends over 15 amino acids. V lost 8 bases and J lost 0, with 16 bases in between. The CDR3 DNA sequence: TGTGCCAGCGGTATTACAGGGTCCTTGAACACTGAAGCTTTCTTT. Its protein product is CASGITGSLNTEAFF.

The chain links TRBV27 to TRBJ1-2; D gene uncertain. Trimming removed 5 bases from V and 8 bases from J, with 15 bases in between. The germline V gene encodes CDR1 MNHEY and CDR2 SMNVEV (reference sequence). CDR3 length equals 13 residues. CDR3 region: CASSDLGGEGYTF. In nucleotides, the CDR3 is TGTGCCAGCAGTGACCTCGGAGGCGAAGGCTACACCTTC.

V gene TRBV30 combines with J gene TRBJ2-7, with a tentative D call TRBD1 (6 bases). Germline CDR1 GTSNPN, CDR2 SVGIG (reference sequence). The CDR3 covers 14 residues. V lost 1 base, J lost 5 bases, and 15 bases lay in between. CDR3 DNA sequence: TGTGCCTGGAGTGAGAGGGGGTTCCTCGACGAGCAGTACTTC. This sequence encodes CAWSERGFLDEQYF.

For this clone: Other DNA sequences from this sample encode an identical CDR3 as well. This chain connects TRBV7-3 to TRBJ2-7, with D possibly matching TRBD1 (5 bases). Germline CDR1 SGHTA, CDR2 FQGTGA. The CDR3 has 13 amino acids. Trimming removed 5 bases at V and 0 bases at J, with 8 bases between. The CDR3 bases are TGTGCCAGCAGCGTGGACACCTCCTACGAGCAGTACTTC. It yields the protein CASSVDTSYEQYF.

The chain is built from TRBV7-9 and TRBJ2-1; D unclear. The CDR3 extends over 14 amino acids. Germline V gene sequence: CDR1 SEHNR, CDR2 FQNEAQ (reference sequence). The germline V and J ends were trimmed by 1 base and 6 bases, with 10 bases remaining between them. CDR3 bases: TGTGCCAGCAGCTTAGTCCTCTCCCCCAATGAGCAGTTCTTC. This sequence encodes CASSLVLSPNEQFF. Variable domain in full (rest from reference TRBV7-9 and TRBJ2-1): DTGVSQNPRHKITKRGQNVTFRCDPISEHNRLYWYRQTLGQGPEFLTYFQNEAQLEKSRLLSDRFSAERPKGSFSTLEIQRTEQGDSAMYLCASSLVLSPNEQFFGPGTRLTVL.

The chain uses TRBV5-4 and TRBJ2-2; 13 nucleotides align to TRBD2. After removal of 4 bases from V and 3 bases from J, the junction contained 3 bases not matched to a gene. The germline V gene encodes CDR1 SGHNT and CDR2 YYREEE (reference sequence). The CDR3 sequence is 16 residues long. CDR3 sequence (DNA): TGTGCCAGCAGCCCTGGACTAGCGGGAGACACCGGGGAGCTGTTTTTT. Translation: CASSPGLAGDTGELFF. The full variable domain, rest sourced from reference TRBV5-4 and TRBJ2-2, is ETGVTQSPTHLIKTRGQQVTLRCSSQSGHNTVSWYQQALGQGPQFIFQYYREEENGRGNFPPRFSGLQFPNYSSELNVNALELDDSALYLCASSPGLAGDTGELFFGEGSRLTVL.

The rearrangement links TRBV14 to TRBJ2-7; possibly TRBD1 or TRBD2 for D (6 bases each). V was clipped by 0 bases and J by 0 bases, with 24 bases between them. The CDR3 has 20 residues. The germline CDR1 and CDR2 sequences are SGHDN and FVKESK. The CDR3 here is CASSQDYGGHRTESSYEQYF. The CDR3 nucleotides read TGTGCCAGCAGCCAAGATTATGGGGGGCACAGGACAGAAAGCTCCTACGAGCAGTACTTC. Based on the CDR3 plus reference TRBV14 and TRBJ2-7, the full variable domain is EAGVTQFPSHSVIEKGQTVTLRCDPISGHDNLYWYRRVMGKEIKFLLHFVKESKQDESGMPNNRFLAERTGGTYSTLKVQPAELEDSGVYFCASSQDYGGHRTESSYEQYFGPGTRLTVT.

With regard to this clone: Other DNA sequences in the sample encode the same CDR3. The J gene is TRBJ1-1, the V gene TRBV5-4; D call uncertain. V was clipped by 2 bases and J by 4 bases, with 9 bases between them. In germline, CDR1 is SGHNT, CDR2 YYREEE (reference sequence). CDR3 length: 13 residues. The CDR3 reads CASSFGQSTEAFF. DNA of the CDR3: TGTGCCAGCAGCTTCGGGCAGAGCACTGAAGCTTTCTTT. The full variable domain, in which reference TRBV5-4 and TRBJ1-1 provide the parts outside the CDR3, is ETGVTQSPTHLIKTRGQQVTLRCSSQSGHNTVSWYQQALGQGPQFIFQYYREEENGRGNFPPRFSGLQFPNYSSELNVNALELDDSALYLCASSFGQSTEAFFGQGTRLTVV.

The chain recombines TRBV11-3 with TRBJ2-5; 7 bases match TRBD2. The CDR3 is 16 residues long. CDR1 is SGHNT, CDR2 YENEEA, per germline. Germline trimming cut 1 base from V and 0 bases from J; bases unmatched to any gene: 5. The CDR3, as DNA: TGTGCCAGCAGCTTAGGCCGACTAGCCGACCAAGAGACCCAGTACTTC. Translation gives CASSLGRLADQETQYF. Complete variable domain (other parts from reference TRBV11-3 and TRBJ2-5): EAGVVQSPRYKIIEKKQPVAFWCNPISGHNTLYWYLQNLGQGPELLIRYENEEAVDDSQLPKDRFSAERLKGVDSTLKIQPAELGDSAVYLCASSLGRLADQETQYFGPGTRLLVL.

J is TRBJ2-7 and V is TRBV28; D is unclear. The CDR3 sequence is 14 residues long. CDR1 is MDHEN and CDR2 is SYDVKM in the germline V gene. Trimming stripped 9 bases from V and 0 bases from J, with 15 bases between. DNA for the CDR3: TGTGCCAGTTTAGATCGAAGAGGCTCCTACGAGCAGTACTTC. It encodes CASLDRRGSYEQYF.

This rearrangement joins TRBV5-1 to TRBJ1-2; D remains unclear. Trimming left V 4 bases short and J 2 bases short, with 18 bases between. This CDR3 comprises 16 residues. Per the germline V gene, CDR1 is SGHRS and CDR2 is YFSETQ. CDR3 sequence: CASSLGPSPLNYGYTF. The CDR3 bases are TGCGCCAGCAGCCTCGGGCCCTCTCCTTTGAACTATGGCTACACCTTC.

The gene calls are TRBV11-2 and TRBJ2-7; D is unclear. The V gene's germline CDR1 is SGHAT and CDR2 FQNNGV. Between the trimmed V and J ends, which lost 0 bases and 6 bases, there was a span of 15 bases. CDR3 size: 15 residues. DNA for the CDR3: TGTGCCAGCAGCTTAGATCACGTGGAGTTGCTCGAGCAGTACTTC. It is translated as CASSLDHVELLEQYF.

The rearrangement joins TRBV7-6 to TRBJ1-1; D possibly corresponds to TRBD1 (6 bases). Trimming shortened V by 2 bases and J by 1 base, and 11 bases separated the two germline ends. The CDR3 loop spans 15 amino acids. Germline V lookup: CDR1 SGHVS, CDR2 FNYEAQ. The DNA of the CDR3 is TGTGCCAGCAGCTTATTGCGGGGGCAGAACACTGAAGCTTTCTTT. It yields the protein CASSLLRGQNTEAFF.

V and J are TRBV5-1 and TRBJ2-7, with D possibly TRBD2 on 6 matching bases. CDR3 length: 15 amino acids. V was clipped by 4 bases and J by 1 base, with 15 bases between them. Germline assignment: CDR1 SGHRS and CDR2 YFSETQ. The CDR3 coding sequence is TGCGCCAGCAGCGTAGGACACGGGGGTTCCTACGAGCAGTACTTC. Translation gives CASSVGHGGSYEQYF.